The entry below gives a single T cell receptor (beta chain) sequence along with its context. This sample was included in a study of blood T cell repertoires in COVID-19. Using immunoSEQ multiplex PCR, the repertoire was profiled, and TCRdb retains in-frame clones only, with some absent. The top ten hold approximately 13% of the sample, which has under 70,000 clones, about 90% seen once. The length of the CDR3 is 16 residues. Deletions cut 0 bases from V and 4 bases from J, with 15 bases between. The germline V gene encodes CDR1 MNHNS and CDR2 SASEGT. The sequencing sample was made of peripheral blood. This receptor was taken from a man aged 55 to 70 with active COVID-19. The gene calls are TRBV6-1 and TRBJ1-2; D might be TRBD1 (5 bases). CDR3 in DNA: TGTGCCAGCAGTGAAGCAGTCATGGGGCTAGGCTATGGCTACACCTTC. Translating it yields CASSEAVMGLGYGYTF.